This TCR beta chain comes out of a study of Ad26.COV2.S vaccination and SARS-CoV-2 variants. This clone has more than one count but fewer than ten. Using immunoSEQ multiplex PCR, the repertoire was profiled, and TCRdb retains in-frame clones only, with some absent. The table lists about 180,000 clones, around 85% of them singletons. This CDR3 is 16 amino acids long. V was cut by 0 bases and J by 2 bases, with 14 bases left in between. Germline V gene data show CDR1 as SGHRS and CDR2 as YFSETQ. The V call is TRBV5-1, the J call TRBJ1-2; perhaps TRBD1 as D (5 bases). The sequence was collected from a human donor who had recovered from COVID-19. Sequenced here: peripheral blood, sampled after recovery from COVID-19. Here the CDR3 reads CASSLASAGYNYGYTF. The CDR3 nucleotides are TGCGCCAGCAGCTTGGCCTCCGCAGGGTACAACTATGGCTACACCTTC.